A single sample is the source of the 28 T cell receptor beta chains below, sequenced in a study of response to subunit inactivated influenza vaccine. MiXCR was run by TCRdb on the RT-PCR reads, yielding one entry per CDR3 protein. This sample has some 520,000 distinct CDR3 sequences, with 16% found just once. This material consisted of CD4+ T cells sorted from PBMCs, taken less than 30 months after vaccination. The receptors shown here come from a man aged 50 to 69 who received an inactivated influenza vaccine.

Only a few counts were recorded for this clonotype. V gene TRBV6-1 combines with J gene TRBJ1-2; possible D gene TRBD1, 5 bases. The V end was cut by 6 bases, the J end by 1 base, with 18 bases between. Germline V lookup: CDR1 MNHNS, CDR2 SASEGT. The CDR3 length is 16 residues. CDR3 nucleotide sequence: TGTGCCAGCAGCTCCGGAGGGACCGACATTAACTATGGCTACACCTTC. This translates into CASSSGGTDINYGYTF.

This clonotype was picked up a small number of times. V is TRBV28 and J is TRBJ1-1; the D is unclear. The V end was cut by 2 bases, the J end by 4 bases, with 5 bases between. The germline V gene encodes CDR1 MDHEN and CDR2 SYDVKM. The CDR3 spans 12 residues. CDR3 sequence (DNA): TGTGCCAGCAGTTTAAAACTCACTGAAGCTTTCTTT. Its translation: CASSLKLTEAFF.

The sample holds a few counts of this clonotype. This chain connects TRBV7-8 to TRBJ2-2, with D perhaps given as TRBD1 or TRBD2 (5 bases each). The length of the CDR3 is 17 residues. CDR1 and CDR2 from the germline V gene are SGHVS and FQNEAQ. The V gene lost 4 bases and the J gene lost 3 bases, with 18 bases spanning the gap. The CDR3 nucleotides read TGTGCCAGCAGCTCCCCCAGGGTAGCGAAGTACACCGGGGAGCTGTTTTTT. This gives the protein CASSSPRVAKYTGELFF.

This clonotype has more than one count but fewer than ten. V usage is TRBV7-8 and J usage is TRBJ1-6; maybe TRBD1 (6 bases). Germline CDR1 and CDR2: SGHVS and FQNEAQ. The CDR3 loop spans 16 amino acids. Trimming shortened V by 1 base and J by 9 bases, and 16 bases separated the two germline ends. Here the CDR3 reads CASSLGSGTIGSPLHF. As DNA, the CDR3 is TGTGCCAGCAGCTTAGGCTCCGGGACAATCGGTTCACCCCTCCACTTT.

The chain couples TRBV10-3 to TRBJ2-7; D is undetermined. Germline loops: CDR1 ENHRY, CDR2 SYGVKD. This CDR3 is built from 16 residues. Trimming stripped 0 bases from V and 0 bases from J, with 12 bases between. CDR3 residues: CAISESSRYFSYEQYF. The CDR3 coding sequence is TGTGCCATCAGTGAGTCGAGCAGGTATTTCTCCTACGAGCAGTACTTC.

This clonotype was picked up a small number of times. The rearrangement uses TRBV11-2 and TRBJ2-1; D unclear. V was pared by 5 bases and J by 5 bases, with 10 bases between. This CDR3 comprises 13 residues. Germline CDR1 SGHAT, CDR2 FQNNGV. The DNA for the CDR3 is TGTGCCAGCAGCCCAGGTGCCCACAATGAGCAGTTCTTC. It translates to CASSPGAHNEQFF.

There are a few counts of this clonotype. This chain links TRBV5-6 with TRBJ2-1; D is perhaps TRBD1 or TRBD2 (6 bases each). Germline values: CDR1 SGHDT, CDR2 YYEEEE. The CDR3 is 16 amino acids. The germline V and J ends were trimmed by 4 bases and 5 bases, with 19 bases remaining between them. CDR3 protein: CASSRTTGARDNEQFF. For the CDR3, the DNA is TGTGCCAGCAGCCGAACTACGGGGGCTAGGGACAATGAGCAGTTCTTC.

This clonotype came up once. The chain joins TRBV5-6 to TRBJ2-7; no firm D call. The CDR3 totals 13 residues. V gave up 7 bases and J gave up 3 bases, with 14 bases separating them. Germline CDR1 and CDR2: SGHDT and YYEEEE. The CDR3 nucleotides are TGTGCCAGCGGCCCCTGGACCCTCTACGAGCAGTACTTC. Translated: CASGPWTLYEQYF.

This clonotype has a handful of counts. The chain couples TRBV24-1 to TRBJ1-1; D unclear. V shed 3 bases and J shed 5 bases, with 9 bases lying between them. The CDR3 has 13 residues. Germline assignment: CDR1 KGHDR and CDR2 SFDVKD. The CDR3 sequence: CATSDPGRTEAFF. The CDR3, as DNA: TGTGCCACCAGTGATCCCGGGAGGACTGAAGCTTTCTTT.

This clonotype was seen only a few times. The V gene is TRBV5-1, the J gene TRBJ1-2; D is uncertain. Looked up from germline, CDR1 is SGHRS and CDR2 is YFSETQ. Trimming cost V 6 bases and J 3 bases, with 15 bases left between them. This CDR3 comprises 14 residues. In DNA, the CDR3 is TGCGCCAGCAAGGTCATCGCGCAGGACTATGGCTACACCTTC. Encoded protein: CASKVIAQDYGYTF. The full variable domain, its missing parts supplied by reference TRBV5-1 and TRBJ1-2, is KAGVTQTPRYLIKTRGQQVTLSCSPISGHRSVSWYQQTPGQGLQFLFEYFSETQRNKGNFPGRFSGRQFSNSRSEMNVSTLELGDSALYLCASKVIAQDYGYTFGSGTRLTVV.

This clonotype was seen a handful of times. The J gene is TRBJ2-7, the V gene TRBV28; 9 positions match TRBD2. With V trimmed by 6 bases and J by 0 bases, 6 bases remained unmatched. This CDR3 is 15 amino acids long. Germline CDR1 is MDHEN and CDR2 is SYDVKM. This chain's CDR3 is CASRAAGGPSYEQYF. The CDR3 coding sequence is TGTGCCAGCAGGGCAGCGGGAGGTCCCTCCTACGAGCAGTACTTC.

The CDR3 DNA reads TGTGCCAGCAGCTTTCCCGCCGGGGAGCTGTTTTTT. Protein: CASSFPAGELFF. The rearrangement joins TRBV11-2 to TRBJ2-2; D is ambiguous. The germline V and J ends were trimmed by 3 bases and 6 bases, with 5 bases remaining between them. This CDR3 has 12 amino acids. Per germline, CDR1 SGHAT and CDR2 FQNNGV.

This clonotype was observed at least ten times. The chain employs TRBV5-1 and TRBJ2-2, with TRBD1 matching over 7 bases. With 0 bases clipped from V and 6 bases from J, the junction kept 2 bases outside the gene matches. CDR1 is SGHRS, CDR2 YFSETQ, per germline. The CDR3 sequence is 14 residues long. In DNA, the CDR3 is TGCGCCAGCAGCTTGGACAGGGGTGCCGGGGAGCTGTTTTTT. It encodes CASSLDRGAGELFF. Full variable domain (missing parts from reference TRBV5-1 and TRBJ2-2): KAGVTQTPRYLIKTRGQQVTLSCSPISGHRSVSWYQQTPGQGLQFLFEYFSETQRNKGNFPGRFSGRQFSNSRSEMNVSTLELGDSALYLCASSLDRGAGELFFGEGSRLTVL.

The sample holds a few counts of this clonotype. The rearrangement uses TRBV3-1 and TRBJ2-3; 10 nucleotides agree with TRBD2. The CDR3 is 13 residues long. Germline CDR1 reads LGHDT; CDR2 reads YNNKEL (reference sequence). The V segment lost 8 bases and the J segment 7 bases; nucleotides outside the gene matches: 6. In nucleotides, the CDR3 is TGTGCCAGCCGGCTAGCGGGGGCGAATACGCAGTATTTT. Translating gives CASRLAGANTQYF.

The V gene is TRBV29-1, the J gene TRBJ2-3; D call uncertain. Trimming left V 1 base short and J 6 bases short, with 11 bases between. CDR1 is SQVTM and CDR2 is ANQGSEA in the germline V gene. The CDR3 totals 13 residues. The CDR3 DNA follows: TGCAGCGTTGAAGGCTCCACGCAGGATACGCAGTATTTT. This codes for CSVEGSTQDTQYF.

This clonotype has just a few counts. The chain is built from TRBV3-1 and TRBJ2-4; TRBD2 might be the D (5 bases). V was cut by 8 bases and J by 4 bases, with 18 bases left in between. CDR1 is LGHDT, CDR2 YNNKEL, per germline (reference sequence). This CDR3 spans 15 amino acids. CDR3 nucleotide sequence: TGTGCCAGCTTGCCAGCGGACTCAAAGAAAAACATTCAGTACTTC. Its protein product is CASLPADSKKNIQYF.

This clonotype was found a few times. The chain has TRBV29-1 and TRBJ1-4; perhaps TRBD1 as D (5 bases). Trimming cost V 6 bases and J 1 base, with 12 bases left between them. Germline-derived CDR1 and CDR2 are SQVTM and ANQGSEA. The CDR3 runs 14 residues. DNA of the CDR3: TGCAGCGTGACTGTCGGGGGAACTAATGAAAAACTGTTTTTT. Translated, it gives CSVTVGGTNEKLFF.

The sample holds a few counts of this clonotype. The chain carries TRBV2 and TRBJ2-2, with D unresolved. Trimming took off 4 bases at V and 8 bases at J, with 5 bases between the two ends. This CDR3 contains 11 residues. From germline, CDR1 is SNHLY and CDR2 FYNNEI. The CDR3: CASSGWGELFF. Written as DNA, the CDR3 is TGTGCCAGCAGTGGATGGGGGGAGCTGTTTTTT.

This chain connects TRBV18 to TRBJ2-7; D remains ambiguous. The germline gives CDR1 KGHSH, CDR2 LQKENI. The CDR3 runs 15 residues. The ends were cut back, 3 bases at V and 3 bases at J, with 15 bases in the middle. In DNA form, the CDR3 reads TGTGCCAGCTCACCCTCTAGGAAGGACCGCTACGAGCAGTACTTC. Amino acid sequence: CASSPSRKDRYEQYF.

This rearrangement joins TRBV21-1 to TRBJ2-3; the table gives TRBD1 as D, unverified against the DNA. TRBV21-1 is recorded as a pseudogene. The CDR3 totals 16 residues. The CDR3 loop is CASSKADGNLTDTQYF. The CDR3 region has the DNA TGTGCCAGCAGCAAAGCGGACGGGAATCTCACAGATACGCAGTATTTT.

This clonotype came up many times. The CDR3 loop reads CASSLAGTPETQYF. CDR3 DNA sequence: TGTGCCAGCAGCTTAGCAGGGACACCAGAGACCCAGTACTTC. The chain couples TRBV7-2 to TRBJ2-5, with D possibly TRBD1 on 6 matching bases. This CDR3 is 14 amino acids long. Germline V gene lookup returns CDR1 SGHTA and CDR2 FQGNSA. Trimming shortened V by 0 bases and J by 4 bases, and 9 bases separated the two germline ends.

The chain recombines TRBV6-5 with TRBJ2-7, with D possibly matching TRBD2 (6 bases). In germline, CDR1 is MNHEY, CDR2 SVGAGI. V lost 4 bases and J 7 bases, leaving 17 bases between the germline ends. The CDR3 loop spans 14 amino acids. CDR3 protein: CASSLGLGVEEQYF. The CDR3 nucleotides read TGTGCCAGCAGTTTGGGACTGGGGGTCGAGGAGCAGTACTTC.

This chain joins TRBV5-1 and TRBJ2-5, with D maybe TRBD2 (6 bases). Germline V CDR1 and CDR2: SGHRS, YFSETQ. The V gene lost 4 bases and the J gene lost 1 base, with 14 bases spanning the gap. The CDR3 is 15 amino acids. The CDR3: CASSPGGASQETQYF. CDR3 bases: TGCGCCAGCAGCCCTGGCGGGGCTTCCCAAGAGACCCAGTACTTC. Full variable domain (remainder filled in from reference TRBV5-1 and TRBJ2-5): KAGVTQTPRYLIKTRGQQVTLSCSPISGHRSVSWYQQTPGQGLQFLFEYFSETQRNKGNFPGRFSGRQFSNSRSEMNVSTLELGDSALYLCASSPGGASQETQYFGPGTRLLVL.

This clonotype appeared a few times. The gene calls are TRBV3-1 and TRBJ2-7; a possible D gene is TRBD2 (5 bases). This CDR3 has 14 residues. The V end lost 1 base, the J end lost 6 bases, and 13 bases lay between the germline ends. Germline CDR1 reads LGHDT; CDR2 reads YNNKEL (reference sequence). The CDR3 here is CASSQGSTRVEQYF. In DNA, the CDR3 is TGTGCCAGCAGCCAAGGGTCGACGCGGGTCGAGCAGTACTTC.

This clonotype was seen repeatedly, ten times or more. The chain has TRBV25-1 and TRBJ2-7; 7 bases fit TRBD2. CDR3 size: 13 residues. V lost 6 bases and J lost 2; bases outside the gene matches: 4. Per the germline V gene, CDR1 is MGHDK and CDR2 is SYGVNS. CDR3 nucleotides: TGTGCCAGCAGGGCTGCGGGGGCCTACGAGCAGTACTTC. Its protein product is CASRAAGAYEQYF.

This clonotype has just a few counts. The chain employs TRBV12-3 or TRBV12-4 and TRBJ2-2, with D maybe TRBD1 (5 bases). The ends were cut back, 4 bases at V and 8 bases at J, with 14 bases in the middle. CDR3 length: 14 amino acids. Here the CDR3 reads CASSSATGLGELFF. The CDR3 nucleotides read TGTGCCAGCAGTTCAGCAACAGGTTTGGGGGAGCTGTTTTTT.

This clonotype was counted only a few times. The chain links TRBV5-5 to TRBJ1-5; D might be TRBD1 (5 bases). Germline values: CDR1 SGHKS, CDR2 YYEKEE (reference sequence). This CDR3 spans 14 amino acids. V lost 2 bases and J 3 bases, leaving 9 bases between the germline ends. For the CDR3, the DNA is TGTGCCAGCAGCTTCGGACATTCCAATCAGCCCCAGCATTTT. As protein: CASSFGHSNQPQHF.

This clonotype has just a few counts. V is TRBV5-5 and J is TRBJ2-2; 8 positions match TRBD2. The V gene's germline CDR1 is SGHKS and CDR2 YYEKEE (reference sequence). The CDR3 is 16 residues long. V lost 4 bases and J lost 0; bases outside the gene matches: 5. The CDR3 protein is CASSPLSGANTGELFF. CDR3 nucleotide sequence: TGTGCCAGCAGCCCTCTTAGCGGGGCGAACACCGGGGAGCTGTTTTTT.